Described below is a single T cell receptor (beta chain) sequence and its context. As yet, its antigen is unknown. The source of the sample is a study of response to subunit inactivated influenza vaccine. Study-level findings and limits: That few new T cells are recruited by each seasonal influenza vaccination was the authors' suggestion.

One entry per CDR3 protein, called by TCRdb with MiXCR from the RT-PCR reads. The repertoire holds roughly 460,000 distinct CDR3 sequences, with approximately 10% as singletons. V lost 6 bases to trimming and J lost 1 base, with 10 bases between them. In germline, CDR1 is ENHRY, CDR2 SYGVKD. This CDR3 is built from 13 residues. This receptor was obtained from a man aged 50 or older who received an inactivated influenza vaccine. The material sequenced was PBMCs from blood, taken 40 to 50 days after vaccination. The chain employs TRBV10-3 and TRBJ2-7, with unresolved D. CDR3 sequence (DNA): TGTGCCATCAGCGTGACCCTGTCCTACGAGCAGTACTTC. Its protein product is CAISVTLSYEQYF.